The TCR beta chain under discussion was sequenced for a study of T cell responses to AZD1222 COVID-19 vaccine. The study's findings and limits: Most donors were white British, females outnumbered males, and clonal diversity was possibly underestimated. The repertoires were collected only after the peak T cell response. It was only 6 or 7 AZD1222 recipients who were seropositive at baseline.

Germline CDR1 and CDR2: PRHDT and FYEKMQ (reference sequence). The CDR3 runs 15 residues. Trimming removed 2 bases from V and 0 bases from J, with 8 bases in between. The method was immunoSEQ multiplex PCR; TCRdb's version includes in-frame clones alone and lacks a portion of them. The data hold 100,000 to 150,000 clones, with 90% observed a single time. Details on this clone: What it recognizes is unknown.

Sequencing was performed on peripheral blood, taken on day 0 of AZD1222 vaccination. The chain couples TRBV13 to TRBJ1-3; D possibly corresponds to TRBD1 (5 bases). The source of this sequence is an adult in good health. CDR3 residues: CASSLFQGSGNTIYF. DNA of the CDR3: TGTGCCAGCAGCTTATTTCAGGGCTCTGGAAACACCATATATTTT.